The rows below give T cell receptor beta chains drawn from one sample of a study of T cell responses to AZD1222 COVID-19 vaccine. This table comes from immunoSEQ multiplex PCR, and its TCRdb copy is limited to in-frame clones, with some not included. This table has 95,000 to 100,000 clones, 80% to 90% appearing once. The sequencing here drew on peripheral blood, taken 28 days after the second AZD1222 dose. The receptors here all came from an adult who received the AZD1222 COVID-19 vaccine. Each CDR3 is given with its conserved first and last residue.

j_gene: TRBJ2-5
v_gene: TRBV29-1
len: 11
CDR3aa: CSVPRRETQYF

j_gene: TRBJ1-4
v_gene: TRBV7-9
len: 14
CDR3aa: CASSLKAGGEKLFF

j_gene: TRBJ2-5
v_gene: TRBV7-2
len: 16
CDR3aa: CASSLFGARQEETQYF

j_gene: TRBJ2-1
v_gene: TRBV2
len: 14
CDR3aa: CASNGQGTYNEQFF

j_gene: TRBJ1-5
v_gene: TRBV2
len: 15
CDR3aa: CASSEDGQGAQPQHF

j_gene: TRBJ2-1
v_gene: TRBV28
len: 15
CDR3aa: CASSSGTGNRNEQFF

j_gene: TRBJ2-2
v_gene: TRBV7-3
len: 13
CDR3aa: CASSLQGTGELFF

j_gene: TRBJ1-2
v_gene: TRBV28
len: 11
CDR3aa: CASRAQGGYTF

j_gene: TRBJ1-5
v_gene: TRBV5-1
len: 16
CDR3aa: CASSLGILVGNQPQHF

j_gene: TRBJ2-3
v_gene: TRBV5-1
len: 14
CDR3aa: CASSFGQNTDTQYF

j_gene: TRBJ1-1
v_gene: TRBV5-4
len: 11
CDR3aa: CASSLNTEAFF

j_gene: TRBJ2-7
v_gene: TRBV6-2/TRBV6-3
len: 14
CDR3aa: CASSRQGPHYEQYF

j_gene: TRBJ2-7
v_gene: TRBV5-1
len: 12
CDR3aa: CASSLVSYEQYF

j_gene: TRBJ2-3
v_gene: TRBV30
len: 15
CDR3aa: CAWSAQQGRPGTQYF

j_gene: TRBJ2-1
v_gene: TRBV7-9
len: 14
CDR3aa: CASSPGVGRDGQFF

j_gene: TRBJ1-6
v_gene: TRBV27
len: 14
CDR3aa: CASGTGLGGSPLHF

j_gene: TRBJ2-1
v_gene: TRBV5-1
len: 15
CDR3aa: CASSLARPSYNEQFF

j_gene: TRBJ1-4
v_gene: TRBV9
len: 14
CDR3aa: CASSVDRENEKLFF

j_gene: TRBJ1-4
v_gene: TRBV4-1
len: 15
CDR3aa: CASSQPGATNEKLFF

j_gene: TRBJ2-7
v_gene: TRBV5-1
len: 15
CDR3aa: CASSKGPSSSYEQYF

j_gene: TRBJ2-3
v_gene: TRBV21-1
len: 12
CDR3aa: CASGTGTDTQYF

j_gene: TRBJ1-6
v_gene: TRBV9
len: 15
CDR3aa: CASSPLGQGNSPLHF

j_gene: TRBJ2-7
v_gene: TRBV29-1
len: 14
CDR3aa: CSAGPGQGNYEQYF

j_gene: TRBJ1-2
v_gene: TRBV5-1
len: 16
CDR3aa: CASSLYDRSPHYGYTF

j_gene: TRBJ1-5
v_gene: TRBV18
len: 15
CDR3aa: CASSPEGDINQPQHF

j_gene: TRBJ1-2
v_gene: TRBV19
len: 15
CDR3aa: CASSIDQGGGNGYTF

j_gene: TRBJ1-2
v_gene: TRBV10-2
len: 14
CDR3aa: CASREGGVIYGYTF

j_gene: TRBJ2-5
v_gene: TRBV9
len: 15
CDR3aa: CASSPRQGNGETQYF

j_gene: TRBJ2-2
v_gene: TRBV5-1
len: 11
CDR3aa: CASSQAGELFF

j_gene: TRBJ2-2
v_gene: TRBV28
len: 14
CDR3aa: CASSLVALAGELFF

j_gene: TRBJ1-2
v_gene: TRBV25-1
len: 13
CDR3aa: CASSGMLYYGYTF

j_gene: TRBJ2-2
v_gene: TRBV7-2
len: 17
CDR3aa: CASSTRWGTGKLGELFF

j_gene: TRBJ1-4
v_gene: TRBV29-1
len: 14
CDR3aa: CSAFDSATNEKLFF

j_gene: TRBJ2-1
v_gene: TRBV18
len: 13
CDR3aa: CATSGVSYNEQFF

j_gene: TRBJ1-6
v_gene: TRBV5-1
len: 13
CDR3aa: CASSTDPNSPLHF